A selection of T cell receptor beta chains follows, all from one sample in a study of blood T cell repertoires in COVID-19. The table came from immunoSEQ multiplex PCR; TCRdb's copy has only in-frame clones and leaves some out. The sample contains a few hundred thousand clones, roughly 90% of which appear only once. Sequenced sample: peripheral blood. The receptors were sampled from a man in his late teens or twenties with active or convalescent COVID-19. Both conserved end residues are part of each CDR3. Fields, in order: V gene, J gene, D gene, clone size, CDR3 protein, CDR3 DNA. D genes are given only for firm matches. Clone size is stated in some rows and not others, as once, few, many or a class when expanded.

>TRBV7-9|TRBJ1-4|TRBD1|-
CASSLARGQGYPTNEKLFF
TGTGCCAGCAGCTTAGCCCGGGGACAGGGATACCCAACTAATGAAAAACTGTTTTTT
>TRBV7-9|TRBJ2-7|TRBD1|-
CASSWRGTGDPYEQYF
TGTGCCAGCAGCTGGCGTGGGACAGGGGACCCCTACGAGCAGTACTTC
>TRBV25-1|TRBJ2-1|-|-
CASSPSNEQFF
TGTGCCAGCAGTCCATCCAATGAGCAGTTCTTC
>TRBV4-3|TRBJ2-3|TRBD2|-
CASSQEWLAGGVQYF
TGCGCCAGCAGCCAAGAGTGGTTAGCGGGGGGGGTCCAGTATTTT
>TRBV4-2|TRBJ2-1|-|-
CASSQGAGANNEQFF
TGTGCCAGCAGCCAAGGAGCAGGGGCCAACAATGAGCAGTTCTTC
>TRBV19|TRBJ2-7|TRBD1|few
CASKQTGTGVYEQYF
TGTGCCAGTAAACAAACCGGGACAGGGGTCTACGAGCAGTACTTC
>TRBV28|TRBJ1-2|-|-
CASSSPGEGDGYTF
TGTGCCAGCAGTTCACCAGGGGAGGGAGATGGCTACACCTTC
>TRBV7-2|TRBJ2-1|TRBD2|-
CASSPLDSGGYNEQFF
TGTGCCAGCAGCCCCTTGGATAGCGGGGGGTACAATGAGCAGTTCTTC
>TRBV2|TRBJ2-5|-|-
CASRRGGAETQYF
TGTGCCTCCCGGCGAGGTGGCGCAGAGACCCAGTACTTC
>TRBV7-6|TRBJ2-2|TRBD2|-
CASSPVGGGENTGELFF
TGTGCCAGCAGCCCCGTAGGCGGGGGGGAGAACACCGGGGAGCTGTTTTTT
>TRBV4-3|TRBJ2-1|-|few
CASSQDQSRLASLDEQFF
TGCGCCAGCAGCCAAGATCAGTCGCGTCTAGCAAGCCTGGATGAGCAGTTCTTC
>TRBV5-1|TRBJ2-5|TRBD1|-
CASSLGGQGTQETQYF
TGCGCCAGCAGCTTGGGGGGACAGGGGACGCAAGAGACCCAGTACTTC
>TRBV6-5|TRBJ1-6|-|many
CASHLTDNSPLHF
TGTGCCAGCCATTTGACAGATAATTCACCCCTCCACTTT
>TRBV6-4|TRBJ2-3|TRBD2|-
CASSDSERGGHNTQYF
TGTGCCAGCAGTGACTCAGAGCGGGGGGGCCATAATACGCAGTATTTT
>TRBV18|TRBJ2-7|TRBD2|few
CASGGEGPPYEQYF
TGTGCCAGCGGCGGGGAGGGTCCCCCCTACGAGCAGTACTTC
>TRBV27|TRBJ1-3|-|-
CASSAGARNTIYF
TGTGCCAGCAGTGCGGGCGCCAGAAACACCATATATTTT
>TRBV10-3|TRBJ1-4|-|-
CAISDQGISEKLFF
TGTGCCATCAGTGATCAGGGGATAAGTGAAAAACTGTTTTTT
>TRBV6-1|TRBJ1-5|TRBD1|-
CASSEQGAGEQPQHF
TGTGCCAGCAGTGAACAGGGGGCGGGGGAGCAGCCCCAGCATTTT
>TRBV5-1|TRBJ2-4|-|-
CASGSPGLGDQNIQYF
TGCGCCAGCGGCTCCCCGGGACTGGGAGATCAAAACATTCAGTACTTC
>TRBV2|TRBJ1-1|TRBD1|-
CASSPTGVGTEAFF
TGTGCCAGCAGTCCCACAGGGGTCGGGACTGAAGCTTTCTTT
>TRBV9|TRBJ2-5|TRBD2|-
CASSGGLAGSETQYF
TGTGCCAGCAGCGGCGGACTAGCGGGGTCGGAGACCCAGTACTTC
>TRBV6-5|TRBJ1-2|TRBD1|-
CASSSTGNYGYTF
TGTGCCAGCAGTTCGACAGGGAACTATGGCTACACCTTC
>TRBV14|TRBJ2-5|-|-
CASSQVRQQKETQYF
TGTGCCAGCAGCCAAGTGAGACAGCAGAAAGAGACCCAGTACTTC
>TRBV5-8|TRBJ2-1|-|-
CASSLSGYEQFF
TGTGCCAGCAGCTTGTCAGGGTATGAGCAGTTCTTC
>TRBV19|TRBJ2-5|TRBD2|-
CASSARLAGARETQYF
TGTGCCAGTAGTGCGAGACTAGCGGGGGCGCGTGAGACCCAGTACTTC
>TRBV18|TRBJ1-5|-|few
CASSASPGMNQPQHF
TGTGCCAGCTCTGCGTCTCCCGGGATGAATCAGCCCCAGCATTTT
>TRBV10-3|TRBJ1-2|-|-
CAIRSGNGYTF
TGTGCCATCAGGTCGGGGAATGGCTACACCTTC
>TRBV2|TRBJ2-5|TRBD2|-
CASSEAGGHQETQYF
TGTGCCAGCAGTGAGGCGGGGGGGCACCAAGAGACCCAGTACTTC
>TRBV18|TRBJ2-2|TRBD1|-
CASSPQETGGNTGELFF
TGTGCCAGCTCACCACAAGAGACAGGGGGGAACACCGGGGAGCTGTTTTTT
>TRBV27|TRBJ2-7|TRBD2|-
CASRGLAGGYEQYF
TGTGCCAGCCGGGGACTAGCGGGGGGGTACGAGCAGTACTTC
>TRBV4-1|TRBJ2-5|-|-
CASSQVGVKPQETQYF
TGCGCCAGCAGCCAAGTAGGAGTAAAACCACAAGAGACCCAGTACTTC
>TRBV11-3|TRBJ2-1|-|-
CASSRPRTGGPREQFF
TGTGCCAGCAGCCGGCCGAGGACGGGGGGCCCACGTGAGCAGTTCTTC
>TRBV7-2|TRBJ1-4|-|-
CASSLQGGSEKLFF
TGTGCCAGCAGTCTACAGGGCGGTTCGGAAAAACTGTTTTTT
>TRBV7-6|TRBJ2-1|TRBD2|-
CASSSGTSGYNEQFF
TGTGCCAGCAGCTCGGGGACTAGCGGATACAATGAGCAGTTCTTC
>TRBV5-1|TRBJ2-7|TRBD1|-
CASSLFPGQGTGEQYF
TGCGCCAGCAGCTTGTTCCCGGGACAGGGAACGGGTGAGCAGTACTTC
>TRBV5-4|TRBJ2-2|-|-
CASSSGAGELFF
TGTGCCAGCAGCTCGGGGGCCGGGGAGCTGTTTTTT
>TRBV13|TRBJ1-1|-|-
CASSGGLRNTEAFF
TGTGCCAGCAGCGGGGGACTGAGGAACACTGAAGCTTTCTTT
>TRBV5-5|TRBJ2-6|TRBD1|once
CASSGDRDRITSGANVLTF
TGTGCCAGCAGCGGTGACCGGGACAGGATTACCTCTGGGGCCAACGTCCTGACTTTC
>TRBV6-5|TRBJ1-3|-|-
CASSGPDTRNTIYF
TGTGCCAGCAGCGGCCCGGACACAAGAAACACCATATATTTT
>TRBV6-4|TRBJ2-6|TRBD1|-
CASSATGVTGANVLTF
TGTGCCAGCAGCGCGACAGGGGTAACTGGGGCCAACGTCCTGACTTTC
>TRBV7-2|TRBJ1-2|-|-
CASSLAFGGYTF
TGTGCCAGCAGCTTAGCGTTCGGGGGCTACACCTTC
>TRBV2|TRBJ2-2|TRBD2|once
CASSPRTSGGGMTGELFF
TGTGCCAGCAGTCCCCGGACTAGCGGGGGGGGAATGACCGGGGAGCTGTTTTTT
>TRBV29-1|TRBJ2-7|-|-
CSVEGHNYEQYF
TGCAGCGTTGAGGGACATAACTACGAGCAGTACTTC
>TRBV20-1|TRBJ2-7|-|-
CSASPQGQAYEQYF
TGCAGTGCTAGTCCCCAGGGCCAAGCCTACGAGCAGTACTTC
>TRBV5-4|TRBJ2-7|TRBD1|-
CASSVPGQTSYEQYF
TGTGCCAGCAGCGTCCCGGGACAGACCTCCTACGAGCAGTACTTC
>TRBV7-9|TRBJ1-1|-|-
CASSLVWDKNTEAFF
TGTGCCAGCAGCTTAGTTTGGGACAAAAACACTGAAGCTTTCTTT
>TRBV18|TRBJ2-1|-|-
CASSPRRYNEQFF
TGTGCCAGCTCACCACGGAGATACAATGAGCAGTTCTTC
>TRBV27|TRBJ2-2|TRBD1|once
CASSRLVGGYPGELFF
TGTGCCAGCAGTCGCCTGGTAGGGGGCTATCCCGGGGAGCTGTTTTTT
>TRBV13|TRBJ1-1|-|-
CASSLGWAENTEAFF
TGTGCCAGCAGCTTAGGGTGGGCAGAAAACACTGAAGCTTTCTTT
>TRBV6-1|TRBJ2-7|TRBD1|-
CASSEAGTGSYEQYF
TGTGCCAGCAGTGAAGCGGGGACAGGGTCCTACGAGCAGTACTTC
>TRBV19|TRBJ1-1|-|-
CASSIGFGNTEAFF
TGTGCCAGTAGTATAGGGTTCGGGAACACTGAAGCTTTCTTT
>TRBV3-1/TRBV3-2|TRBJ2-1|TRBD2|once
CASSQDGGGYNEQFF
TGTGCCAGCAGCCAAGATGGGGGGGGCTACAATGAGCAGTTCTTC